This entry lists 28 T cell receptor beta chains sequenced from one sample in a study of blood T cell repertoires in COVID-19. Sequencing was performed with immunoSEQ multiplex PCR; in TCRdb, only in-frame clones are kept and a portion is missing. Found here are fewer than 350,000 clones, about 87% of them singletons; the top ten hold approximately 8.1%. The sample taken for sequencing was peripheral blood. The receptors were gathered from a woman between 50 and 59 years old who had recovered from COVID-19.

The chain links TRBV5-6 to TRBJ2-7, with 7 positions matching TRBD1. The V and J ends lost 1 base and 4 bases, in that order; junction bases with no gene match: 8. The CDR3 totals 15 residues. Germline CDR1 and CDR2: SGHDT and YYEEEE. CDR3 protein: CASSLLGTEKYEQYF. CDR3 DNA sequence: TGTGCCAGCAGCTTGCTTGGGACAGAGAAATACGAGCAGTACTTC.

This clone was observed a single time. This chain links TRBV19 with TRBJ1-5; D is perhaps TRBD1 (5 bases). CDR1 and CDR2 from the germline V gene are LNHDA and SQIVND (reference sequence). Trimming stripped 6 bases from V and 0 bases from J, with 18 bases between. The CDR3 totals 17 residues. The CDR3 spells CASSGTDYLGSNQPQHF. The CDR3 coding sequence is TGTGCCAGTAGCGGGACTGACTATTTGGGTAGCAATCAGCCCCAGCATTTT.

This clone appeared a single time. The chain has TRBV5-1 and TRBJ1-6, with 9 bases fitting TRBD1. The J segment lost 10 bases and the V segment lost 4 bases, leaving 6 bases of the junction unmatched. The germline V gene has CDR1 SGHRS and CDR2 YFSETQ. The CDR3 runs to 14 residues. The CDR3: CASSAGQGSSPLHF. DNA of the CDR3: TGCGCCAGCAGCGCGGGACAGGGCTCCTCACCCCTCCACTTT.

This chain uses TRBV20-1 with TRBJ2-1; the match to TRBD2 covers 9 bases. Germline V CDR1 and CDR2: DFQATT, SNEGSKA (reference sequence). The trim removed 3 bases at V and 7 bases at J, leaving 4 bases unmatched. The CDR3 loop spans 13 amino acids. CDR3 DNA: TGCAGTGCTAGTAGCGGGAGAGGGAATGAGCAGTTCTTC. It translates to CSASSGRGNEQFF.

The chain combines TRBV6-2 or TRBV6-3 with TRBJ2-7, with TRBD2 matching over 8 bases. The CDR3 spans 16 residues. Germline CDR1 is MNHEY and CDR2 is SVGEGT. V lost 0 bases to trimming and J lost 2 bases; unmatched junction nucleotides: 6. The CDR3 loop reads CASSYSRAGGAYEQYF. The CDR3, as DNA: TGTGCCAGCAGTTACTCGAGGGCGGGGGGCGCCTACGAGCAGTACTTC.

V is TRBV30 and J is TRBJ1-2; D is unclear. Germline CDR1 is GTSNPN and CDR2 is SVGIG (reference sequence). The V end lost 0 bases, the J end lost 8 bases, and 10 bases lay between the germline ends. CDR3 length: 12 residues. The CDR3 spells CAWSVRFSGYTF. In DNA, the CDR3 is TGTGCCTGGAGTGTGAGGTTCTCCGGCTACACCTTC.

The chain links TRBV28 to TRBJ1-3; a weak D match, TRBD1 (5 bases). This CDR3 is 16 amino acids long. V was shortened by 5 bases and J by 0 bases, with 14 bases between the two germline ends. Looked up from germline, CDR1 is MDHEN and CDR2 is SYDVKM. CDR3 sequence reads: CASSGADSISGNTIYF. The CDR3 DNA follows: TGTGCCAGCAGTGGGGCCGACAGTATCTCTGGAAACACCATATATTTT.

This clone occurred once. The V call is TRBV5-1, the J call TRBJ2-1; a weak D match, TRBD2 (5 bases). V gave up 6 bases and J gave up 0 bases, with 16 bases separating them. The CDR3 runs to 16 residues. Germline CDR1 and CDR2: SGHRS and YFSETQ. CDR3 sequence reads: CASTSTGVSSYNEQFF. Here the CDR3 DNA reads TGCGCCAGCACCTCTACCGGGGTGAGCTCCTACAATGAGCAGTTCTTC. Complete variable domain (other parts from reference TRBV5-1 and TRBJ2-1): KAGVTQTPRYLIKTRGQQVTLSCSPISGHRSVSWYQQTPGQGLQFLFEYFSETQRNKGNFPGRFSGRQFSNSRSEMNVSTLELGDSALYLCASTSTGVSSYNEQFFGPGTRLTVL.

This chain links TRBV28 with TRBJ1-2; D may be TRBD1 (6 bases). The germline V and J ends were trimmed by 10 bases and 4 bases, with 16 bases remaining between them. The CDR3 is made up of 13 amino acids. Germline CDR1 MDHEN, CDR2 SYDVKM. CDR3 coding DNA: TGTGCCACAAGGGGGGGCTGGGTCTATGGCTACACCTTC. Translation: CATRGGWVYGYTF.

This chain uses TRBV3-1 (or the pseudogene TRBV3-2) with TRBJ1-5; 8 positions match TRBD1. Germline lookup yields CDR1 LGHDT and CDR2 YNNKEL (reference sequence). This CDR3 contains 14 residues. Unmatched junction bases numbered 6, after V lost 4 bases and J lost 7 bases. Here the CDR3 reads CASSPGQGGQPQHF. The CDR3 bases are TGTGCCAGCAGCCCTGGACAGGGCGGGCAGCCCCAGCATTTT.

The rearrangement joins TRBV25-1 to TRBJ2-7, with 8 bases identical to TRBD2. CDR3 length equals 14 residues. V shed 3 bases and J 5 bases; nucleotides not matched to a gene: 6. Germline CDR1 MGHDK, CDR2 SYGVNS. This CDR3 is CASSDQDGGDEQYF. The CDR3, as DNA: TGTGCCAGCAGTGACCAAGACGGGGGGGACGAGCAGTACTTC.

In nucleotides, the CDR3 is TGTGCCAGCAGTCACCCGGGAGACTCTGAGCAGTTCTTC. Amino acid sequence: CASSHPGDSEQFF. The chain uses TRBV6-2 or TRBV6-3 and TRBJ2-1; TRBD2 is a possible D gene (6 bases). The V and J ends lost 5 bases and 9 bases respectively, with 14 bases between them. CDR1 and CDR2 from the germline V gene are MNHEY and SVGEGT. This CDR3 region has 13 residues.

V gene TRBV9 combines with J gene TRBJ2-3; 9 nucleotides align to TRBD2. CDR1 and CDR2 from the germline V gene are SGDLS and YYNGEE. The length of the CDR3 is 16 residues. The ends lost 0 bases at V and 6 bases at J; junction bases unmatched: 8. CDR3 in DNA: TGTGCCAGCAGCGTAGGTTCTAGCGGGGTCGCGGATACGCAGTATTTT. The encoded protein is CASSVGSSGVADTQYF.

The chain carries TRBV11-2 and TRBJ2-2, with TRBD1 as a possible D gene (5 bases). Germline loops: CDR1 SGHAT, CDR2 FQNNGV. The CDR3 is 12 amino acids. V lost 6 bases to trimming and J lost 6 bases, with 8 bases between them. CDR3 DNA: TGTGCCAGCAGTCAGGGTCCCGGGGAGCTGTTTTTT. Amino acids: CASSQGPGELFF.

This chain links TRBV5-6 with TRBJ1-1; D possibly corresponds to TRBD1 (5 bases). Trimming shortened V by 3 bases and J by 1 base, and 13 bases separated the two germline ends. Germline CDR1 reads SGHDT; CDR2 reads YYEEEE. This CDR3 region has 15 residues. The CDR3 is CASSSTVRWNTEAFF. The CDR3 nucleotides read TGTGCCAGCAGCTCGACAGTTCGATGGAACACTGAAGCTTTCTTT.

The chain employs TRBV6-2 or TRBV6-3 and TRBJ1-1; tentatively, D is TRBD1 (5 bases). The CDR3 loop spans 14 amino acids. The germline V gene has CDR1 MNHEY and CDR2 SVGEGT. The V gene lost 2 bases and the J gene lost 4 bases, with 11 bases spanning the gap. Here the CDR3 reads CASSYPQGRTEAFF. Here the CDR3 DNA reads TGTGCCAGCAGTTACCCGCAGGGTCGCACTGAAGCTTTCTTT.

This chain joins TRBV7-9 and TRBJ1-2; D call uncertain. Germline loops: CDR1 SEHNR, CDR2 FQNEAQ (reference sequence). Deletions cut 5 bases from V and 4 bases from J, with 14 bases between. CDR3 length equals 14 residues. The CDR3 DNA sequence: TGTGCCAGCAGCCATACAGAGAACATCTATGGCTACACCTTC. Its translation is CASSHTENIYGYTF.

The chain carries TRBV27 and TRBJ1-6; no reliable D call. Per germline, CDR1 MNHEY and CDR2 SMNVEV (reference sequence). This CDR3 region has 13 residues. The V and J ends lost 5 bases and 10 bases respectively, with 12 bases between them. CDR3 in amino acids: CASSPHSSSPLHF. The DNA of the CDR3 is TGTGCCAGCAGTCCTCATAGTTCCTCACCCCTCCACTTT.

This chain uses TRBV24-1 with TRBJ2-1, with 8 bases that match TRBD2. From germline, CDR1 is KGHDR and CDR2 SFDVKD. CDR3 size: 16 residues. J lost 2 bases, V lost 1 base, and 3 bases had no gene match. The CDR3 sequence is CATSDFTGGAYNEQFF. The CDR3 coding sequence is TGTGCCACCAGTGATTTTACCGGGGGGGCCTACAATGAGCAGTTCTTC.

The CDR3 nucleotides are TGTGCCTGGAGTTCGACAGGGAATGAGCAGTTCTTC. It encodes CAWSSTGNEQFF. The chain couples TRBV30 to TRBJ2-1; 7 nucleotides line up with TRBD1. J lost 7 bases, V lost 2 bases, and 2 bases had no gene match. CDR3 length equals 12 residues. Germline V gene lookup returns CDR1 GTSNPN and CDR2 SVGIG (reference sequence).

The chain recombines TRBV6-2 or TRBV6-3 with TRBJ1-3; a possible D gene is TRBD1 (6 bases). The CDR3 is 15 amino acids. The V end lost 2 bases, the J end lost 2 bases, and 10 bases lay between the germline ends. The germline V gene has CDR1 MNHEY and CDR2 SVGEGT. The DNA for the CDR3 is TGTGCCAGCAGTTACGCGGGGGCGCCTGGAAACACCATATATTTT. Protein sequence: CASSYAGAPGNTIYF.

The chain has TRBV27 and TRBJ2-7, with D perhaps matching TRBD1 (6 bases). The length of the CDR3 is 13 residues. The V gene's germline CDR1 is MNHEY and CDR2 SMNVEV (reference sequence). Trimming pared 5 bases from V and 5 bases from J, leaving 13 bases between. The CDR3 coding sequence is TGTGCCAGCAGTAGGAACAGGGTCCACGAGCAGTACTTC. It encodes CASSRNRVHEQYF.

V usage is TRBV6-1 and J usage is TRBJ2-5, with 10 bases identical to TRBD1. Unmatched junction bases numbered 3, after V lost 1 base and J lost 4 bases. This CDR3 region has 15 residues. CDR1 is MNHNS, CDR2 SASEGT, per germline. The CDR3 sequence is CASSEGQGARETQYF. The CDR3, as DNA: TGTGCCAGCAGTGAAGGACAGGGGGCTCGAGAGACCCAGTACTTC.

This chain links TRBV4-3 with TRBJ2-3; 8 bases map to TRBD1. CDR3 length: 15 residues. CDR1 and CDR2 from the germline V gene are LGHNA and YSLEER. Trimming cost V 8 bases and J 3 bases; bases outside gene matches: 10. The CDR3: CASGYSGGATDTQYF. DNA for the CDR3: TGCGCCAGCGGATATTCAGGGGGCGCGACAGATACGCAGTATTTT.

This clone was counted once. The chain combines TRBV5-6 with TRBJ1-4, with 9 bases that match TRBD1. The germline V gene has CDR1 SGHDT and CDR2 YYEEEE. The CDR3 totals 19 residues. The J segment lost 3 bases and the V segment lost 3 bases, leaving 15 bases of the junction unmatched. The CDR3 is CASSWTGARVGDANEKLFF. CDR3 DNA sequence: TGTGCCAGCAGCTGGACAGGGGCTCGAGTAGGAGACGCTAATGAAAAACTGTTTTTT.

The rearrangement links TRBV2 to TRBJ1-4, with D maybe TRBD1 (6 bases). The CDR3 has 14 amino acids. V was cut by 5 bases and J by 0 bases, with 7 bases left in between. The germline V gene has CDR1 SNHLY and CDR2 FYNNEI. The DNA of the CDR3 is TGTGCCAGCAGTACAGGGACAACTAATGAAAAACTGTTTTTT. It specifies CASSTGTTNEKLFF.

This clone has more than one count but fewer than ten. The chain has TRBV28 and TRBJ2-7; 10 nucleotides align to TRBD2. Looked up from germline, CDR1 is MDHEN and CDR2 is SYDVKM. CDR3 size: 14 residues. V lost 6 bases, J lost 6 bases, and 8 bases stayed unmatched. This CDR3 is CASRPGTSEFEQYF. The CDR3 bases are TGTGCCAGCAGGCCCGGGACTAGCGAGTTCGAGCAGTACTTC.

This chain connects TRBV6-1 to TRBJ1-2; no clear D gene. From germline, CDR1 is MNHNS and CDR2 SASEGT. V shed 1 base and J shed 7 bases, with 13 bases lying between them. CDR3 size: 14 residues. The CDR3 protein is CASSEVEGIGGYTF. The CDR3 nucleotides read TGTGCCAGCAGTGAAGTGGAGGGTATAGGTGGCTACACCTTC.